These T cell receptor beta chains were read from a single sample in a study of PD-1 blockade in classical Hodgkin lymphoma. The protocol was immunoSEQ multiplex PCR, while the TCRdb copy is restricted to in-frame clones and leaves out a portion. The sample includes about 19,000 clones, about 84% of them seen just once. Sequenced here: peripheral blood mononuclear cells (PBMCs), sampled before the fourth cycle of nivolumab. The origin of the receptors is a human donor with classical Hodgkin lymphoma. Both conserved end residues are part of each CDR3. The D gene is left open where the match is weak. The size of a clone is reported for some rows only, either as once, few or many, or as a class for expanded clones.

-	TRBV30	-	TRBJ1-4	TGTGCCTGGAGTCGACCCTCAATTCCGCGGAATGAAAAACTGTTTTTT	CAWSRPSIPRNEKLFF
-	TRBV5-6	-	TRBJ2-3	TGTGCCAGCAGCTTGGGGGCTCGTACAGATACGCAGTATTTT	CASSLGARTDTQYF
-	TRBV10-3	-	TRBJ2-7	TGTGCCATCAGTGCTGGACTCTACGAGCAGTACTTC	CAISAGLYEQYF
-	TRBV19	-	TRBJ1-1	TGTGCCAGTAGTAAGTGGACAGCTAACACTGAAGCTTTCTTT	CASSKWTANTEAFF
-	TRBV11-2	-	TRBJ2-5	TGTGCCAGCAGCTTACCATCTGGGGGGCAGACCCAGTACTTC	CASSLPSGGQTQYF
TRBD1	TRBV29-1	-	TRBJ1-2	TGCAGCGCTAGACAGGGGAGCATGCATGGCTACACCTTC	CSARQGSMHGYTF
-	TRBV29-1	-	TRBJ2-5	TGCAGCGTTGATGGCGGGGAAGCCCCGCAACAAGAGACCCAGTACTTC	CSVDGGEAPQQETQYF
-	TRBV7-9	-	TRBJ2-1	TGTGCCAGCAGCTTAGCGGTCGTTCATGGGAAGAATAGGAACAATGAGCAGTTCTTC	CASSLAVVHGKNRNNEQFF
-	TRBV28	-	TRBJ1-4	TGTGCCAGCAGTTCGTTCGGTAATGAAAAACTGTTTTTT	CASSSFGNEKLFF
-	TRBV7-9	-	TRBJ2-2	TGTGCCAGCAGCTTAGATGCGGGCTTGATTGCCGGGGAGCTGTTTTTT	CASSLDAGLIAGELFF
TRBD1	TRBV5-4	once	TRBJ2-3	TGTGCCAGCAGCTATAGGACAGGGTGGGCAGATACGCAGTATTTT	CASSYRTGWADTQYF
-	TRBV20-1	few	TRBJ1-1	TGCAGTGCTAGAGATTACCCCGAAGCTTTCTTT	CSARDYPEAFF
TRBD2	TRBV6-4	-	TRBJ2-2	TGTGCCAGCAGCGAACTAGCGGGAGGACCCGGGGAGCTGTTTTTT	CASSELAGGPGELFF
-	TRBV5-1	-	TRBJ1-6	TGCGCCAGCAGCCCGAAGGTGGCAGGAAGCTCCTATAATTCACCCCTCCACTTT	CASSPKVAGSSYNSPLHF
-	TRBV4-3	-	TRBJ1-1	TGCGCCAGCAGCCAAGAAGAAGGGGGTAACACTGAAGCTTTCTTT	CASSQEEGGNTEAFF
-	TRBV5-5	few	TRBJ1-5	TGTGCCAGCAGCTCCGGGCCTCCTGGACAGCCCCAGCATTTT	CASSSGPPGQPQHF
TRBD1	TRBV6-4	-	TRBJ1-1	TGTGCCAGCAGGGGACAGGGGGCTCGGAAAGTGGGCACTGAAGCTTTCTTT	CASRGQGARKVGTEAFF
TRBD2	TRBV6-4	-	TRBJ2-1	TGTGCCAGCAGTGACTCTAGCGGGGGGGCGGGTGAGCAGTTCTTC	CASSDSSGGAGEQFF
-	TRBV19	-	TRBJ2-1	TGTGCCAGTAGTCACCACTCCTACAATGAGCAGTTCTTC	CASSHHSYNEQFF
TRBD1	TRBV9	-	TRBJ1-3	TGTGCCAGCAGCTTCGGGACAGGTTCGAACTCTGGAAACACCATATATTTT	CASSFGTGSNSGNTIYF
TRBD2	TRBV28	once	TRBJ2-5	TGTGCCAGTCAGCCATCCGGGACGGGGGGGGAGGAGACCCAGTACTTC	CASQPSGTGGEETQYF
-	TRBV6-5	-	TRBJ1-3	TGTGCCAGCAGTTACTCCCACTCTGGAAACACCATATATTTT	CASSYSHSGNTIYF
TRBD1	TRBV18	few	TRBJ1-5	TGTGCCAGCTCACCGGGGGACAGGGGGCTATCTCAGCCCCAGCATTTT	CASSPGDRGLSQPQHF
TRBD1	TRBV11-2	-	TRBJ2-3	TGTGCCAGCAGCTTAGAGGGACAGGGGCCAGATACGCAGTATTTT	CASSLEGQGPDTQYF